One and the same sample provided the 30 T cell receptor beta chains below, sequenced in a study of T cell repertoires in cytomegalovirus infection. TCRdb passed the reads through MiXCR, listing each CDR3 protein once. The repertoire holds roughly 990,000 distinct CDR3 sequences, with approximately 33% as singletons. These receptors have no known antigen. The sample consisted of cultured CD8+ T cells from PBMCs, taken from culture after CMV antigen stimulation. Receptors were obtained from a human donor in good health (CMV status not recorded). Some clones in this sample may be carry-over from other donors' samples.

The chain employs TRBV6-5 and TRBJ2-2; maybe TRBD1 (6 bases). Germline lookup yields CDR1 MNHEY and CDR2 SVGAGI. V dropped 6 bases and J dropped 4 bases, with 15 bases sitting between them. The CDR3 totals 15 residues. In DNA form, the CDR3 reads TGTGCCAGCAGCCACCCTACAGGGCTCACCGGGGAGCTGTTTTTT. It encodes CASSHPTGLTGELFF.

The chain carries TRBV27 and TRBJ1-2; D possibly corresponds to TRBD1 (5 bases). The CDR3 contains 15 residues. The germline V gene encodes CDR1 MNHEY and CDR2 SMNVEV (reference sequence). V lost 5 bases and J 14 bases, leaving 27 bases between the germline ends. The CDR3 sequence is CASSPAKGLIYWGTF. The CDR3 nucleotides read TGTGCCAGCAGTCCGGCGAAGGGCTTAATATACTGGGGGACCTTC.

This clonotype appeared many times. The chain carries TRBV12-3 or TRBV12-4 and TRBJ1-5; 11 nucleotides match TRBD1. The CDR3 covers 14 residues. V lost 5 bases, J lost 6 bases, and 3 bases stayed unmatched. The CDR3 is CASSGTGGFQPQHF. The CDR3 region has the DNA TGTGCCAGCAGTGGGACAGGGGGTTTTCAGCCCCAGCATTTT.

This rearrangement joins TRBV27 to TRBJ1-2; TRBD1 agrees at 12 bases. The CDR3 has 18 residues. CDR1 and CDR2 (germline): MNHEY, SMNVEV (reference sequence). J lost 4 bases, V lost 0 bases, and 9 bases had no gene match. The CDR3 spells CASSLSGTGGGLGYGYTF. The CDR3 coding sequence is TGTGCCAGCAGTTTATCGGGGACAGGGGGCGGGTTGGGCTATGGCTACACCTTC.

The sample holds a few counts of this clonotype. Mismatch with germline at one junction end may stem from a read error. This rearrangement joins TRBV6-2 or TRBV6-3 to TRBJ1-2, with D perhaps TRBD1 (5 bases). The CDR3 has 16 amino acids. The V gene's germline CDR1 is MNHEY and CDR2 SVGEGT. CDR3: CASRPSRDRVSYVYTF. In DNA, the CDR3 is TGTGCCAGCAGACCATCTCGGGACCGTGTTTCTTATGTCTACACCTTC.

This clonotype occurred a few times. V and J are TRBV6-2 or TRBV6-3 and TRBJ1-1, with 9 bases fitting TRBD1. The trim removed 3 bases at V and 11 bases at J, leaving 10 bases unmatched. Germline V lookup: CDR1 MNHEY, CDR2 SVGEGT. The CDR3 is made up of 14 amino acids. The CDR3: CASSYSGTGSSAFF. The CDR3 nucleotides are TGTGCCAGCAGTTATTCCGGGACAGGGTCAAGCGCTTTCTTT.

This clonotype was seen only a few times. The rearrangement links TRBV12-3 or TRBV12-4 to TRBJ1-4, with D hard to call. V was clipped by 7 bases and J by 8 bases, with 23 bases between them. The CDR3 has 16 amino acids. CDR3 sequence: CASNNPASPQREKLFF. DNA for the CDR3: TGTGCCAGCAATAATCCCGCAAGTCCCCAGAGGGAAAAACTGTTTTTT.

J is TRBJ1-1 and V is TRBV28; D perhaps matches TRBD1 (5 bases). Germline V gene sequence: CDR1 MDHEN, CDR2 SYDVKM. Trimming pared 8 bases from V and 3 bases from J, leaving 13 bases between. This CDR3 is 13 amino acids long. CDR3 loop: CASLPGTYTEAFF. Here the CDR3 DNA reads TGTGCCAGCCTCCCCGGGACGTACACTGAAGCTTTCTTT.

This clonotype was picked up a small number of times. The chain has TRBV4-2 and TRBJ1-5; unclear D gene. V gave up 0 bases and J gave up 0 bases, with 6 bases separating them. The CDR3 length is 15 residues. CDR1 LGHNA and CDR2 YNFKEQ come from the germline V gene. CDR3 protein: CASSQDENSNQPQHF. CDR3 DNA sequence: TGTGCCAGCAGCCAAGATGAGAATAGCAATCAGCCCCAGCATTTT.

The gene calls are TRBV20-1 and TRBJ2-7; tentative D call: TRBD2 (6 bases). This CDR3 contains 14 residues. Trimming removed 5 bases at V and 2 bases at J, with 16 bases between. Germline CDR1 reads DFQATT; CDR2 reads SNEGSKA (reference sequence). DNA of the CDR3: TGCAGTGCTCGGGGGACCATTTCTACCTACGAGCAGTACGTC. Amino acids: CSARGTISTYEQYV.

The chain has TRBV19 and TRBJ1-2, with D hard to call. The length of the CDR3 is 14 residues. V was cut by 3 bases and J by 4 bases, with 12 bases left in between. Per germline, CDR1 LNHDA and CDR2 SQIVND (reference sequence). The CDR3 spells CASSIGRQSYGYTF. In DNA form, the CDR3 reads TGTGCCAGTAGTATTGGTAGGCAGTCCTATGGCTACACCTTC.

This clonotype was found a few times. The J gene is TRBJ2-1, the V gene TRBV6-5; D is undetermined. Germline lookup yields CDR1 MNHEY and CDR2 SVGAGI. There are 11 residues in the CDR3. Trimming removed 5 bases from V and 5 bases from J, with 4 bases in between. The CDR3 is CASSNDNEQFF. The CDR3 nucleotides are TGTGCCAGCAGTAACGACAATGAGCAGTTCTTC.

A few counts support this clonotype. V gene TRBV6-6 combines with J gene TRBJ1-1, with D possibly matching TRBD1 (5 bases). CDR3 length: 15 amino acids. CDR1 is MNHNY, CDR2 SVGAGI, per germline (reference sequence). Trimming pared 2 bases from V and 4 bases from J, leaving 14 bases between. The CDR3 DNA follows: TGTGCCAGCAGTTACGAGCCCCGGGGGGGCACTGAAGCTTTCTTT. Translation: CASSYEPRGGTEAFF.

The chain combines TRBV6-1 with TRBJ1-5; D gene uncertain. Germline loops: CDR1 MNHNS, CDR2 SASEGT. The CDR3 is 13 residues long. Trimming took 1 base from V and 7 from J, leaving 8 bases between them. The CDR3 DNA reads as TGTGCCAGCAGTGAAGTGTGGGTACAGCCCCAGCATTTT. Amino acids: CASSEVWVQPQHF.

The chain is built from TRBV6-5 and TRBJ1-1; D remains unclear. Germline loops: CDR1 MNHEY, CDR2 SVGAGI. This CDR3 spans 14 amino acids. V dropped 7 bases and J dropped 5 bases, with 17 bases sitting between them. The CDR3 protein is CASTQEGPGTEAFF. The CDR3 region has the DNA TGTGCCAGCACGCAGGAGGGTCCAGGAACTGAAGCTTTCTTT.

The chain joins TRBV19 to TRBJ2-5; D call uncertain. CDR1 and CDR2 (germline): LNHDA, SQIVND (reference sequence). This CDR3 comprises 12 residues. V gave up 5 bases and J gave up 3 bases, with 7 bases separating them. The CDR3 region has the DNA TGTGCCAGTAGTGATTTTGAAGAGACCCAGTACTTC. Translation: CASSDFEETQYF.

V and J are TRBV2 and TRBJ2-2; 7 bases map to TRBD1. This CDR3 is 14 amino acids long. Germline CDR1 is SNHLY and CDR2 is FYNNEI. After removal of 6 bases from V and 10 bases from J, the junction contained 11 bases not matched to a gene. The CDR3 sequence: CASRVTGQVSELFF. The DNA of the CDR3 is TGTGCCAGCAGGGTTACCGGACAGGTTTCGGAGCTGTTTTTT.

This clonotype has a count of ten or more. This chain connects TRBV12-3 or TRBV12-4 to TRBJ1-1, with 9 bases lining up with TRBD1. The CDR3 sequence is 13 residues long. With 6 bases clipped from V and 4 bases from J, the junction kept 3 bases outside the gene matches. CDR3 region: CASRGQGGTEAFF. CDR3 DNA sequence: TGTGCCAGCAGGGGACAGGGAGGCACTGAAGCTTTCTTT.

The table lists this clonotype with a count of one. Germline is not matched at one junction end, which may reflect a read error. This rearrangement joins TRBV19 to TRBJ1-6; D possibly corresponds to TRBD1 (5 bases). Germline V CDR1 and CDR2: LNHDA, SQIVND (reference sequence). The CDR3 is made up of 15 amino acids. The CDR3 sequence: CVSSIGTGGNSPLHF. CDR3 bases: TGTGTCAGTAGTATCGGGACCGGGGGTAATTCACCCCTCCACTTT.

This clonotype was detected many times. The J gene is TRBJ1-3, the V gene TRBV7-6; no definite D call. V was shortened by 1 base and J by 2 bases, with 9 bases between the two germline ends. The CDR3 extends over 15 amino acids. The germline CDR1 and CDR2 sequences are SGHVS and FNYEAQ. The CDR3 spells CASSLVPFAGNTIYF. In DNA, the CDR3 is TGTGCCAGCAGCTTAGTCCCGTTTGCTGGAAACACCATATATTTT.

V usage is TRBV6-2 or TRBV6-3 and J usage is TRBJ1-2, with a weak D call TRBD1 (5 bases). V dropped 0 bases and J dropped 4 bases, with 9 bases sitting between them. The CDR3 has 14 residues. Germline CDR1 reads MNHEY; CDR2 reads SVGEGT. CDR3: CASSYSAGVYGYTF. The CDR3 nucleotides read TGTGCCAGCAGTTACTCAGCGGGGGTCTATGGCTACACCTTC.

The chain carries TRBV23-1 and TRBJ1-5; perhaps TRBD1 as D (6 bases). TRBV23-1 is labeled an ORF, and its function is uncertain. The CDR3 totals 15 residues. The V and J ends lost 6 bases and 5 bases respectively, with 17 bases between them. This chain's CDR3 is CASRLWTDADQPQHF. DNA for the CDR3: TGCGCCAGCAGGTTGTGGACAGATGCGGATCAGCCCCAGCATTTT.

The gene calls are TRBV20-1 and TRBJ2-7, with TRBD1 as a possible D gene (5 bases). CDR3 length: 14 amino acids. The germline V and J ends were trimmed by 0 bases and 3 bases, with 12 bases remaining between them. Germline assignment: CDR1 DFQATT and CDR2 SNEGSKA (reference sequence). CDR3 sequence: CSARDYRGDYEQYV. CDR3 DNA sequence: TGCAGTGCTAGAGACTATAGGGGCGACTACGAGCAGTACGTC.

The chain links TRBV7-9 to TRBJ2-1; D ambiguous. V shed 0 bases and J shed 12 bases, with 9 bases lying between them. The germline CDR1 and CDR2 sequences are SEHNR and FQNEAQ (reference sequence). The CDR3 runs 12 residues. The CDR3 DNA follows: TGTGCCAGCAGCTTAGCGCAATGGATGCAGTTCTTC. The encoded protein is CASSLAQWMQFF.

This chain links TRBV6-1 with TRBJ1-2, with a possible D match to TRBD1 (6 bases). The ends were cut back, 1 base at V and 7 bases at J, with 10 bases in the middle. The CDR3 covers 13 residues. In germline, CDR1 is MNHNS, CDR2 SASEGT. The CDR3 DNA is TGTGCCAGCAGTGAAGTGGGGGCGGCTGGCTACACCTTC. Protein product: CASSEVGAAGYTF.

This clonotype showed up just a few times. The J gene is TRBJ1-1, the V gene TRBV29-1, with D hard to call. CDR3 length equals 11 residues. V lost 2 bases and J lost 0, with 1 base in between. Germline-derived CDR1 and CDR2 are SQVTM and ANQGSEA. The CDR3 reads CSVEMNTEAFF. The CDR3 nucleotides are TGCAGCGTTGAAATGAACACTGAAGCTTTCTTT.

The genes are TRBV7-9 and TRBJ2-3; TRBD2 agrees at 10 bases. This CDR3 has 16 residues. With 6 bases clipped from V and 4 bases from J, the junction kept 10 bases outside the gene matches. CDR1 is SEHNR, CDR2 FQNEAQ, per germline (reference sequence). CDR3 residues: CASRRGGTSVADTQYF. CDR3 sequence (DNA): TGTGCCAGCAGACGGGGCGGGACTAGCGTTGCAGATACGCAGTATTTT.

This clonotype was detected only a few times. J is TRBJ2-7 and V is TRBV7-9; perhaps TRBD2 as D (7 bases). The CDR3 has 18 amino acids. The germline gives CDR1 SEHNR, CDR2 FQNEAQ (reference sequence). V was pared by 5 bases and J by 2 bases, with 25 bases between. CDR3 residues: CASSPNRSAGAFTYEQYV. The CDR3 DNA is TGTGCCAGCAGCCCAAATCGTTCGGCGGGGGCCTTCACCTACGAGCAGTACGTC.

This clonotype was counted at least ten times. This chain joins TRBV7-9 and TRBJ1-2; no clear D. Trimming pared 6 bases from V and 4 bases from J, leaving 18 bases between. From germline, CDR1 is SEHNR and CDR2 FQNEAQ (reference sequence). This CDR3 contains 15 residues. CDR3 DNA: TGTGCCAGCAGGCCGCCCGGGTCCTTTTTCTATGGCTACACCTTC. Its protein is CASRPPGSFFYGYTF.

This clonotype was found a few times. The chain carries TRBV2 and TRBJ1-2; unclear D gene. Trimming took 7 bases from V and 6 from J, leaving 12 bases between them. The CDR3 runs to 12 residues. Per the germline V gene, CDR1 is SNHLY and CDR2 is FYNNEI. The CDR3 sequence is CASTGRRHGYTF. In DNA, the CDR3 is TGTGCCAGCACGGGTAGGCGCCATGGCTACACCTTC. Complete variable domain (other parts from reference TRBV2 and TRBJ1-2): EPEVTQTPSHQVTQMGQEVILRCVPISNHLYFYWYRQILGQKVEFLVSFYNNEISEKSEIFDDQFSVERPDGSNFTLKIRSTKLEDSAMYFCASTGRRHGYTFGSGTRLTVV.